This T cell receptor beta chain originates from a study of Graves' ophthalmopathy and Graves' hyperthyroidism. Germline lookup yields CDR1 SNHLY and CDR2 FYNNEI. The trim removed 7 bases at V and 5 bases at J, leaving 6 bases unmatched. CDR3 length: 13 amino acids. This clonotype has only one observation. RNA transcripts were the template, and TCR beta CDR3 regions were amplified from them. The authors performed first-round RT-PCR with HTBI primers and then a second-round multiplex PCR. TCRdb reanalysed the multiplex PCR reads using MiXCR and keeps one entry per CDR3 protein. This repertoire shows hundreds of thousands of distinct CDR3 sequences, roughly 41% found once; its top ten account for around 3.3%.

The TCR originated in an adult man with Graves' ophthalmopathy. V and J are TRBV2 and TRBJ2-5, with 8 bases fitting TRBD1. Sequencing was performed on peripheral blood. Written as DNA, the CDR3 is TGTGCCAGCAAAATAAGACAGGGGGAGACCCAGTACTTC. Translation: CASKIRQGETQYF.